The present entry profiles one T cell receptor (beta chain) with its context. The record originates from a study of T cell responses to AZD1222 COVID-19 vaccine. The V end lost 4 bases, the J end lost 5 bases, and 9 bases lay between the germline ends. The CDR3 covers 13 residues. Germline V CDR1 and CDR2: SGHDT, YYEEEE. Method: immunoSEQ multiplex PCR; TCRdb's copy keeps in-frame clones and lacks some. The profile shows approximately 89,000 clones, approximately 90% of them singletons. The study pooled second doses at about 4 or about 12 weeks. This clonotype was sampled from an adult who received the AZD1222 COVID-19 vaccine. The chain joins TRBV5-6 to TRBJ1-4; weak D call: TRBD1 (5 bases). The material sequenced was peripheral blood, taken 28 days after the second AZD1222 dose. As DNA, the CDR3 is TGTGCCAGCAGCCGGGGCTTCAATGAAAAACTGTTTTTT. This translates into CASSRGFNEKLFF.